A selection of T cell receptor beta chains follows, all from one sample in a study of monozygotic twins with inflammatory bowel disease. Following a re-call of the 5' RACE reads, TCRdb has one entry per CDR3 protein and lacks DNA. This repertoire includes 88,000 or so distinct CDR3 sequences. The specimen was blood. All receptors derive from a human donor with ulcerative colitis or Crohn's disease, or a healthy co-twin of an affected twin (not recorded which). Each CDR3 is given with its conserved first and last residue.

TRBJ1-5	TRBV12-3/TRBV12-4	CASRPGLNTNQPQHF
TRBJ2-1	TRBV7-6	CASSLEASGGAREQFF
TRBJ2-7	TRBV5-6	CASSSGQVGAYEQYF
TRBJ2-1	TRBV5-4	CASSLRQGQSEQFF
TRBJ2-7	TRBV5-1	CASSDIDMNRVAASYEQYF
TRBJ2-3	TRBV11-3	CASSVGSVTPGTDTQYF
TRBJ2-3	TRBV24-1	CATSALFEGKDTQYF
TRBJ1-6	TRBV27	CASSLGRRESSYNSPLHF
TRBJ2-3	TRBV4-2	CASSHRRGHTDTQYF
TRBJ1-1	TRBV29-1	CSVWDPPTVEAFF
TRBJ1-5	TRBV2	CASSESLRGWNQPQHF
TRBJ2-5	TRBV29-1	CSVLGQNQETQYF
TRBJ2-2	TRBV10-3	CAISTQAGELFF
TRBJ2-5	TRBV7-9	CASSLARGDGETQYF
TRBJ1-2	TRBV7-9	CASSFRRRDGYTF
TRBJ1-2	TRBV27	CASSLSPGNRYTF
TRBJ1-1	TRBV25-1	CASSELNGVSGTEAFF
TRBJ1-1	TRBV7-9	CASSPSGRIKGTEAFF
TRBJ1-2	TRBV25-1	CASWGQGRGNYGYTF
TRBJ2-7	TRBV9	CASTRDSGEDEQYF
TRBJ2-7	TRBV5-1	CASSLGLAGGLEQYF
TRBJ2-1	TRBV18	CASSPPGRDEQFF
TRBJ1-2	TRBV7-8	CASSPTLVGIQNYGYTF
TRBJ1-3	TRBV7-6	CASSHNGNTIYF
TRBJ2-6	TRBV28	CASSLGQGRGTGANVLTF
TRBJ2-1	TRBV7-3	CASSSTGWDYNEQFF
TRBJ1-2	TRBV27	CASSPGRINYGYTF
TRBJ1-6	TRBV7-3	CASSRQGNNSPLHF
TRBJ2-3	TRBV20-1	CSARDGGQSTDTQYF
TRBJ1-5	TRBV12-3/TRBV12-4	CASSPPGGEESNQPQHF
TRBJ1-6	TRBV5-1	CASSLALGSPLHF
TRBJ2-1	TRBV19	CASSWTNIREQFF
TRBJ2-6	TRBV15	CATSRDGDSGANVLTF
TRBJ1-2	TRBV6-1	CASTSNRRPAVYGYTF
TRBJ2-2	TRBV7-2	CASSLALWTASTGELFF
TRBJ2-1	TRBV5-1	CASSLGQESYNEQFF
TRBJ1-2	TRBV9	CASSRSNGYTF
TRBJ2-3	TRBV6-5	CASSYRGRGTDTQYF
TRBJ1-1	TRBV19	CASSGAARVTEAFF
TRBJ2-3	TRBV19	CASIPEIAGGMSSTDTQYF
TRBJ2-7	TRBV18	CASSPVAASYEQYF
TRBJ1-2	TRBV5-1	CASSLVIGGRDGYTF
TRBJ2-1	TRBV20-1	CSAFCPQENEQFF
TRBJ1-3	TRBV12-3/TRBV12-4	CASSSPRQLPGSGNTIYF
TRBJ2-7	TRBV5-1	CASSLRQDSYEQYF
TRBJ1-2	TRBV5-6	CASSSGTAFGYTF
TRBJ2-3	TRBV6-5	CASSSRGESPTDTQYF
TRBJ2-5	TRBV9	CASSVEGGQETQYF
TRBJ2-7	TRBV7-2	CASSRNRYEQYF
TRBJ1-3	TRBV12-3/TRBV12-4	CASSVSGNTIYF
TRBJ1-2	TRBV28	CASSEGQRFNYGYTF
TRBJ2-3	TRBV7-2	CASSNGQQDTQYF